This TCR beta chain is drawn from a study of human CD8 memory T cell subsets. This clonotype is deemed medium-sized by its frequency. Germline lookup yields CDR1 SNHLY and CDR2 FYNNEI. This CDR3 has 12 residues. Production of TCR beta libraries used UMI-labeled 5' RACE as the method. With the 5' RACE reads reprocessed, TCRdb shows one record per CDR3 protein and no DNA. This sample lists roughly 4,000 distinct CDR3 sequences; its ten largest clones have 25% to 35%. Sequenced material: CD8+ T cells from PBMCs. This TCR was recovered from a human donor in good health. This sequence joins TRBV2 and TRBJ2-4; TCRdb designates TRBD1, a call that cannot be tested without DNA. CDR3 region: CASSPLEGVQYF.